This TCR beta chain originates from a study of beta chain features in type 1 diabetes. The sequenced template was cDNA made from the entire isolated RNA. The method was immunoSEQ multiplex PCR; TCRdb's version includes in-frame clones alone and lacks a portion of them. This table has 140,000 to 150,000 clones, under 60% appearing once. CDR3 length: 18 residues. CDR1 is SQVTM and CDR2 is ANQGSEA in the germline V gene. Trimming at V came to 2 bases and at J to 4 bases, leaving 16 bases not matched to a gene. The sequence came from a man aged 18 to 35 in good health. This sequence joins TRBV29-1 and TRBJ2-1; 8 nucleotides align to TRBD2. Sequencing was carried out using Tregs from blood. The CDR3 bases are TGCAGCGTTGAATTGGGTAGCGGGGCCCGGGGGAGTTACAATGAGCAGTTCTTC. Residues: CSVELGSGARGSYNEQFF.